This section outlines one T cell receptor beta chain sequence together with its context. The CDR3 length is 15 residues. The germline V and J ends were trimmed by 4 bases and 4 bases, with 14 bases remaining between them. Germline V gives CDR1 SGHRS, CDR2 YFSETQ. This sample was taken from a study of blood T cell repertoires in COVID-19. Study information: The United States, Italy and Spain supplied acute and convalescent COVID-19 samples. PBMCs, B-cell-depleted T cells, or T cells were the source of the cDNA or gDNA that made up the material.

The authors' processing: Estimated nucleated cell counts came from reference gene primer amplification. Sequenced by immunoSEQ multiplex PCR; TCRdb stores in-frame clones only, minus some. V, J and clone size were drawn from that table, and D and trimming were deduced from the DNA. The table lists approximately 13,000 clones, 87% of them singletons, with roughly 17% in the top ten. The rearrangement joins TRBV5-1 to TRBJ2-2; the D gene is possibly TRBD1 (7 bases). The clonotype originates from a human donor with active COVID-19. The donor label of this sample is uncertain. Sequenced: peripheral blood. CDR3: CASSRGTVGTGELFF. For the CDR3, the DNA is TGCGCCAGCAGCCGGGGGACAGTGGGCACCGGGGAGCTGTTTTTT.